This TCR beta chain is from a study of regulatory T cells in long-lasting Graves disease. Germline CDR1 and CDR2: MNHEY and SVGEGT. V lost 6 bases, J lost 8 bases, and 18 bases stayed unmatched. The CDR3 is 18 residues long. Specified time point: newly diagnosed GD, antithyroid drugs for less than 3 months. TCR sequences were obtained from RNA taken from PBMCs. Arm-PCR of CDR3 regions and iRepertoire HTBI primers were used to build TCR beta libraries. TCRdb processed the multiplex PCR reads anew with MiXCR; each CDR3 protein has one entry. This sample carries more than 450,000 distinct CDR3 sequences, about 11% of them seen once, and the ten largest clones take over 7%. This clonotype has a count of ten or more. This sample was also put to use in a study of T cells in Graves' hyperthyroidism and ophthalmopathy.

The sequencing here drew on peripheral blood mononuclear cells (PBMCs), taken at new diagnosis, from a patient treated with antithyroid drugs. This chain joins TRBV6-2 or TRBV6-3 and TRBJ2-4; the match to TRBD2 covers 11 bases. The receptor was derived from a woman aged 25 to 39 with Graves disease. CDR3 nucleotides: TGTGCCAGCAGGCGTCTGGGACTAGCGGAACCAAGAGGGGACATTCAGTACTTC. Translated: CASRRLGLAEPRGDIQYF.